These 20 T cell receptor beta chains share one sample of origin, sequenced in a study of beta chain features in type 1 diabetes. Sequenced material consisted of expressed TCRB transcripts (all of the isolated RNA was reverse transcribed). TCRdb's copy holds only in-frame clones and misses some; the assay was immunoSEQ multiplex PCR. The data contain some 360,000 clones, roughly a fifth of them singletons. The specimen sequenced was naive CD4+ T cells from blood. Source of these receptors: a woman aged 18-29 years in good health.

CDR3 sequence: CASSLAGGGSYNEQFF. CDR3 coding DNA: TGTGCCAGCAGCTTGGCCGGGGGGGGATCCTACAATGAGCAGTTCTTC. J is TRBJ2-1 and V is TRBV5-4, with 8 positions matching TRBD2. With 0 bases clipped from V and 1 base from J, the junction kept 3 bases outside the gene matches. Germline CDR1 and CDR2: SGHNT and YYREEE (reference sequence). The CDR3 consists of 16 residues. The entire variable domain, with the rest obtained from reference TRBV5-4 and TRBJ2-1, is as follows: ETGVTQSPTHLIKTRGQQVTLRCSSQSGHNTVSWYQQALGQGPQFIFQYYREEENGRGNFPPRFSGLQFPNYSSELNVNALELDDSALYLCASSLAGGGSYNEQFFGPGTRLTVL.

This clone was observed a few times. V gene TRBV9 combines with J gene TRBJ1-1; TRBD1 might be the D (5 bases). V lost 3 bases, J lost 7 bases, and 16 bases lay in between. The CDR3 extends over 14 amino acids. Germline V gene data show CDR1 as SGDLS and CDR2 as YYNGEE. CDR3 protein: CASSATSSGDEAFF. In DNA, the CDR3 is TGTGCCAGCAGCGCCACTTCGTCGGGGGATGAAGCTTTCTTT.

The chain joins TRBV11-3 to TRBJ2-4; the D gene is possibly TRBD2 (6 bases). Germline CDR1 is SGHNT and CDR2 is YENEEA. Trimming took off 5 bases at V and 6 bases at J, with 14 bases between the two ends. The CDR3 extends over 14 amino acids. CDR3 DNA sequence: TGTGCCAGCAGCCTGGAGGGCCCGGCAAACATTCAGTACTTC. This gives the protein CASSLEGPANIQYF.

This clone was seen only a few times. The rearrangement joins TRBV6-5 to TRBJ1-2; possibly TRBD1 for D (6 bases). Germline-derived CDR1 and CDR2 are MNHEY and SVGAGI. V lost 6 bases and J 6 bases, leaving 17 bases between the germline ends. CDR3 length equals 14 residues. The CDR3 DNA reads as TGTGCCAGCAGGCCCATCACAGGGTCCCATGGCTACACCTTC. The encoded protein is CASRPITGSHGYTF.

This clone has more than one count but fewer than ten. This rearrangement joins TRBV30 to TRBJ2-7; 9 nucleotides agree with TRBD1. The CDR3 is made up of 13 amino acids. The trim removed 3 bases at V and 2 bases at J, leaving 2 bases unmatched. CDR1 GTSNPN and CDR2 SVGIG come from the germline V gene (reference sequence). CDR3 protein: CAWRQGATYEQYF. DNA for the CDR3: TGTGCCTGGAGACAGGGGGCCACCTACGAGCAGTACTTC.

The chain joins TRBV29-1 to TRBJ1-2; 7 bases agree with TRBD1. CDR3 length equals 12 residues. V lost 5 bases to trimming and J lost 6 bases; unmatched junction nucleotides: 6. CDR1 and CDR2 from the germline V gene are SQVTM and ANQGSEA. The CDR3: CSVPRQGHGYTF. The CDR3 bases are TGCAGCGTTCCCCGACAGGGCCATGGCTACACCTTC.

The chain recombines TRBV5-4 with TRBJ2-7, with TRBD1 matching over 8 bases. The CDR3 totals 15 residues. V shed 0 bases, J shed 5 bases, and the junction held 7 bases outside the gene matches. CDR1 is SGHNT, CDR2 YYREEE, per germline (reference sequence). CDR3 amino acids: CASSLDQGARNEQYF. In DNA form, the CDR3 reads TGTGCCAGCAGCTTGGATCAGGGGGCAAGGAACGAGCAGTACTTC.

This clone was seen only a few times. The chain employs TRBV14 and TRBJ2-3; the match to TRBD1 covers 10 bases. Germline-derived CDR1 and CDR2 are SGHDN and FVKESK. CDR3 length: 16 residues. Losses at the gene ends were 0 bases for V and 9 bases for J; bases not matched to a gene: 9. CDR3 coding DNA: TGTGCCAGCAGCCAAGAGATCGGGACAGGGGCAGGAACGCAGTATTTT. Residues: CASSQEIGTGAGTQYF.

The chain uses TRBV7-3 and TRBJ1-3; the match to TRBD1 covers 7 bases. Germline CDR1 SGHTA, CDR2 FQGTGA. The V gene end was trimmed by 5 bases and the J gene end by 2 bases; junction bases not matched to a gene: 3. The CDR3 spans 14 residues. The CDR3 loop reads CASSATGAGNTIYF. CDR3 nucleotides: TGTGCCAGCAGCGCCACAGGGGCTGGAAACACCATATATTTT.

The genes are TRBV27 and TRBJ1-1, with 8 bases that match TRBD1. The V gene's germline CDR1 is MNHEY and CDR2 SMNVEV (reference sequence). The CDR3 sequence is 13 residues long. With 11 bases clipped from V and 6 bases from J, the junction kept 11 bases outside the gene matches. DNA of the CDR3: TGTGCCGCCTCGGGACAGGTTTCTTCTGAAGCTTTCTTT. Its protein product is CAASGQVSSEAFF.

The V and J genes are TRBV27 and TRBJ2-1, with TRBD2 matching over 14 bases. Trimming removed 7 bases from V and 0 bases from J; junction bases left unmatched: 8. Germline lookup yields CDR1 MNHEY and CDR2 SMNVEV (reference sequence). The CDR3 sequence is 18 residues long. In DNA, the CDR3 is TGTGCCAGCATTGGACTAGCGGGAGGACTGAGCTCCTACAATGAGCAGTTCTTC. It translates to CASIGLAGGLSSYNEQFF.

V is TRBV5-4 and J is TRBJ2-3; the D gene is possibly TRBD2 (6 bases). The CDR3 has 15 amino acids. CDR1 and CDR2 (germline): SGHNT, YYREEE (reference sequence). V gave up 0 bases and J gave up 3 bases, with 11 bases separating them. As DNA, the CDR3 is TGTGCCAGCAGCTTGGATGGCGGGACTACAGATACGCAGTATTTT. Translating it yields CASSLDGGTTDTQYF.

This sequence joins TRBV10-3 and TRBJ2-1; 9 positions match TRBD2. This CDR3 comprises 16 residues. Germline loops: CDR1 ENHRY, CDR2 SYGVKD. The V segment lost 6 bases and the J segment 10 bases; nucleotides outside the gene matches: 16. The CDR3 reads CAIRRGLAGFLEEQFF. The CDR3 bases are TGTGCCATCAGAAGAGGGCTAGCGGGATTTCTCGAAGAGCAGTTCTTC.

The chain recombines TRBV9 with TRBJ2-3, with D tentatively TRBD2 (6 bases). The CDR3 covers 15 residues. CDR1 is SGDLS, CDR2 YYNGEE, per germline. V lost 10 bases and J 0 bases, leaving 18 bases between the germline ends. This chain's CDR3 is CASTGTPLSTDTQYF. The CDR3 nucleotides read TGTGCCTCGACTGGGACTCCCCTAAGCACAGATACGCAGTATTTT. Using reference TRBV9 and TRBJ2-3 for the parts outside the CDR3, the full variable domain is DSGVTQTPKHLITATGQRVTLRCSPRSGDLSVYWYQQSLDQGLQFLIQYYNGEERAKGNILERFSAQQFPDLHSELNLSSLELGDSALYFCASTGTPLSTDTQYFGPGTRLTVL.

This clone has just a few counts. The chain joins TRBV4-1 to TRBJ2-2, with 10 bases that match TRBD2. The V segment lost 6 bases and the J segment 6 bases; nucleotides outside the gene matches: 7. CDR1 is MGHRA, CDR2 YSYEKL, per germline. The CDR3 extends over 15 amino acids. CDR3 sequence: CASRPLSGRAGELFF. The CDR3 bases are TGCGCCAGCAGACCCTTAAGCGGGAGGGCCGGGGAGCTGTTTTTT.

The rearrangement joins TRBV7-2 to TRBJ2-7; 12 nucleotides align to TRBD2. This CDR3 has 15 amino acids. CDR1 SGHTA and CDR2 FQGNSA come from the germline V gene. Trimming cost V 2 bases and J 6 bases; bases outside gene matches: 5. CDR3 region: CASSLPGLAGREQYF. CDR3 nucleotides: TGTGCCAGCAGCTTACCTGGACTAGCGGGGCGCGAGCAGTACTTC. The whole variable domain, filled in from reference TRBV7-2 and TRBJ2-7, reads GAGVSQSPSNKVTEKGKDVELRCDPISGHTALYWYRQSLGQGLEFLIYFQGNSAPDKSGLPSDRFSAERTGGSVSTLTIQRTQQEDSAVYLCASSLPGLAGREQYFGPGTRLTVT.

This clone was seen a few times. The J gene is TRBJ1-1, the V gene TRBV18; D call uncertain. The V gene lost 1 base and the J gene lost 1 base, with 10 bases spanning the gap. Germline V gene lookup returns CDR1 KGHSH and CDR2 LQKENI. The CDR3 length is 15 residues. CDR3 DNA: TGTGCCAGCTCACCACGTAGCGGAGAGAACACTGAAGCTTTCTTT. Encoded protein: CASSPRSGENTEAFF.

The V and J genes are TRBV27 and TRBJ1-6; D unclear. Germline V CDR1 and CDR2: MNHEY, SMNVEV (reference sequence). V was pared by 7 bases and J by 6 bases, with 13 bases between. The CDR3 is 14 residues long. CDR3 sequence: CASKAGIGNSPLHF. CDR3 DNA: TGTGCCAGCAAGGCGGGGATCGGTAATTCACCCCTCCACTTT.

The V and J genes are TRBV7-9 and TRBJ1-5, with a tentative D call TRBD1 (6 bases). V was cut by 6 bases and J by 6 bases, with 9 bases left in between. CDR3 length equals 12 residues. CDR1 and CDR2 from the germline V gene are SEHNR and FQNEAQ (reference sequence). The CDR3 reads CASSIGGQPQHF. As DNA, the CDR3 is TGTGCCAGCAGTATAGGGGGTCAGCCCCAGCATTTT.

This clone was observed a single time. Other DNA sequences in the same sample also yield this CDR3. The rearrangement uses TRBV9 and TRBJ2-1; 7 nucleotides match TRBD2. V lost 0 bases, J lost 1 base, and 1 base stayed unmatched. Germline V gene sequence: CDR1 SGDLS, CDR2 YYNGEE. The CDR3 sequence is 15 residues long. The CDR3 reads CASSVVGGSYNEQFF. The CDR3 nucleotides read TGTGCCAGCAGCGTAGTCGGGGGGTCCTACAATGAGCAGTTCTTC.